The 2 T cell receptor beta chains in this list originate from one sample, sequenced in a study of vaccination and CD4 T cells after COVID-19. The treatment is: approximately 9-day PBMC culture with coronavirus spike peptide pools or control peptides (ViraFEST assay). Sequencing of DNA taken from cultured CD4+ T cells relied on the Oncomine TCR Beta short-read assay. TCRdb analysed the PCR reads with MiXCR anew, one entry per CDR3 protein. The table lists about 14,000 distinct CDR3 sequences, around 50% of them singletons. These TCRs are of unknown antigen specificity. The sequenced sample consisted of CD4+ T cells from blood, cultured in vitro. The source is a human donor who had recovered from COVID-19.

This clonotype came up once. This chain joins TRBV9 and TRBJ2-3; TRBD2 agrees at 8 bases. The CDR3 extends over 16 amino acids. The V gene's germline CDR1 is SGDLS and CDR2 YYNGEE. J lost 4 bases, V lost 4 bases, and 11 bases had no gene match. CDR3: CASSPSISGSADTQYF. The CDR3 region has the DNA TGTGCCAGCAGCCCTAGTATAAGCGGGAGCGCAGATACGCAGTATTTT.

The CDR3 sequence is CASSPQPGTFSGELFF. For the CDR3, the DNA is TGTGCCAGCAGCCCCCAACCCGGGACTTTTTCCGGGGAGCTGTTTTTT. The V and J genes are TRBV7-3 and TRBJ2-2; perhaps TRBD2 as D (6 bases). The CDR3 is made up of 16 amino acids. V was shortened by 5 bases and J by 6 bases, with 19 bases between the two germline ends. Germline-derived CDR1 and CDR2 are SGHTA and FQGTGA.